One T cell receptor beta chain is described in this entry. Its specificity is unknown. The CDR3 consists of 15 residues. The germline V gene encodes CDR1 SGHTA and CDR2 FQGNSA. V was trimmed by 5 bases and J by 3 bases, leaving 14 bases between them. The data were taken from a study of cytomegalovirus exposure and HLA in healthy donors. Study-wide context: Unique TCR beta sequences numbering some 120 million came from roughly 180 million T cells in an earlier analysis.

Notes on the study in general: In an earlier analysis, about 90% or about 30%: the productive usage of most TCR beta V segments.

Researchers ran the PCR with 60 Vbeta and 13 Jbeta primers. Data came from immunoSEQ multiplex PCR; TCRdb stores just in-frame clones and leaves some out. The sample has about 200,000 clones. The J gene is TRBJ1-5, the V gene TRBV7-2; D might be TRBD1 (6 bases). This TCR derives from a girl aged 2 to 9 in good health and CMV-seropositive. The source material was PBMCs. The CDR3 is CASSNGQSFNQPQHF. CDR3 DNA sequence: TGTGCCAGCAGCAACGGACAGAGCTTCAATCAGCCCCAGCATTTT.